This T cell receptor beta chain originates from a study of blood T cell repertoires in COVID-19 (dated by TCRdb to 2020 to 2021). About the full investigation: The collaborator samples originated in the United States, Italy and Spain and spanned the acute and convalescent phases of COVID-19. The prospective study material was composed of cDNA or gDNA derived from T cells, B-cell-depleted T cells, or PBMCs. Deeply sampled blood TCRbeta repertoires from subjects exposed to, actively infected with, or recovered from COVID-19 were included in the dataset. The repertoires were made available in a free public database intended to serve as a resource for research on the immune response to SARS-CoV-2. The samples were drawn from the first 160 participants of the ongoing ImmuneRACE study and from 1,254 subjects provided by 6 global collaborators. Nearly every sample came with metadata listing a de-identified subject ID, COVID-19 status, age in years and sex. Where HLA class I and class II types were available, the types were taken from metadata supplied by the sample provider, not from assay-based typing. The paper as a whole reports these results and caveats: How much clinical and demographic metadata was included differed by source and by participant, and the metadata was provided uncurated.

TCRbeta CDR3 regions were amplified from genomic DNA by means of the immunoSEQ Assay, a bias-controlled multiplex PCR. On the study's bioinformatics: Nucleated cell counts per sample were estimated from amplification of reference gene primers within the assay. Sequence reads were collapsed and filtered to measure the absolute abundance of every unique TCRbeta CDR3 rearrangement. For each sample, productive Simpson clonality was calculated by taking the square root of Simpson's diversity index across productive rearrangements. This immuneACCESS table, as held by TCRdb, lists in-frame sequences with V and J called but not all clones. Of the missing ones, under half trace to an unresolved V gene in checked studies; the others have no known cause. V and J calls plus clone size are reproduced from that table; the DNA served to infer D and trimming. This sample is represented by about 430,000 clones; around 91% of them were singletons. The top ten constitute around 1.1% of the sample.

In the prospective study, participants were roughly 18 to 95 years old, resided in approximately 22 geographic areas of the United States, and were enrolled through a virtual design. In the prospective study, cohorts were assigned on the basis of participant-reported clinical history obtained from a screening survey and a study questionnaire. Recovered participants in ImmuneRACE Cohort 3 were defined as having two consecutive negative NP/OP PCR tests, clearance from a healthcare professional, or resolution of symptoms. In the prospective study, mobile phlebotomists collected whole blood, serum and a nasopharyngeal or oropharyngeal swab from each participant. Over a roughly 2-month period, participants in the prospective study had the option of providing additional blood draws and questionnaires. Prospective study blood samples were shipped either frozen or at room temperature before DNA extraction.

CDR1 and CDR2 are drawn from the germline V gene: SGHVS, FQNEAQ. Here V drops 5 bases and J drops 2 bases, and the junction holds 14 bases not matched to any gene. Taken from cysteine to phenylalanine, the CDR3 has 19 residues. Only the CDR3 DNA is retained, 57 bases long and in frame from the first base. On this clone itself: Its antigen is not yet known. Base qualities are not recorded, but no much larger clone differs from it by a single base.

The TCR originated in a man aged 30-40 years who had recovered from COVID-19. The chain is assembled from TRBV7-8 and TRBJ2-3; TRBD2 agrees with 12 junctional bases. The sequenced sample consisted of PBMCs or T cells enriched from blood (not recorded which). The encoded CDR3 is CASSIHMSGLAGNTDTQYF. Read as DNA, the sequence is TGTGCCAGCAGCATCCACATGTCCGGACTAGCGGGAAACACAGATACGCAGTATTTT.